The 27 T cell receptor beta chains below all came from one sample that was sequenced in a study of cytomegalovirus exposure and HLA in healthy donors (dated by TCRdb to between 2016 and 2019). The library was made by the immunoSEQ multiplex PCR assay. For the multiplex PCR, a mixture combining 60 forward primers for TCR Vbeta segments and 13 reverse primers for TCR Jbeta segments was used. The table comes from immuneACCESS by way of TCRdb, which keeps in-frame sequences with V and J called. Part of the clones is missing from these tables; in studies checked, under half for an unresolved V gene and the rest for unknown reasons. The sample table lists more than 85,000 clones, 75% to 85% of them with a count of one. The top ten constitute less than 1.5% of the sample. Sequencing was carried out using PBMCs. Every receptor here comes from a woman aged 18-35 years in good health and CMV-seronegative.

This chain links TRBV4-3 with TRBJ2-5; the D gene is possibly TRBD2 (5 bases). The CDR3 contains 15 residues. Germline loops: CDR1 LGHNA, CDR2 YSLEER. Trimming left V 1 base short and J 2 bases short, with 11 bases between. The CDR3 region is CASSQGVGSQETQYF. CDR3 bases: TGCGCCAGCAGCCAAGGGGTGGGGAGTCAAGAGACCCAGTACTTC.

The V gene is TRBV23-1, the J gene TRBJ1-1; 9 nucleotides align to TRBD1. TRBV23-1 is an open reading frame whose function is uncertain. Unmatched junction bases numbered 23, after V lost 8 bases and J lost 1 base. The CDR3 is 20 residues long. This CDR3 is CASAEVNQSTGQGRNTEAFF. The CDR3 DNA follows: TGCGCCAGCGCCGAAGTCAATCAATCGACGGGACAGGGCCGGAACACTGAAGCTTTCTTT.

The J gene is TRBJ2-5, the V gene TRBV7-9; 8 nucleotides match TRBD1. The junction had 12 bases not matched to a gene; V was cut back by 6 bases and J by 0 bases. The length of the CDR3 is 17 residues. CDR1 SEHNR and CDR2 FQNEAQ come from the germline V gene (reference sequence). The CDR3 loop is CASSFGQGVGYQETQYF. DNA for the CDR3: TGTGCCAGCAGTTTCGGACAGGGAGTTGGGTACCAAGAGACCCAGTACTTC.

The chain joins TRBV28 to TRBJ2-7; 8 bases fit TRBD1. The junction had 4 bases not matched to a gene; V was cut back by 1 base and J by 5 bases. Germline V gene sequence: CDR1 MDHEN, CDR2 SYDVKM. This CDR3 region has 14 residues. The CDR3 nucleotides read TGTGCCAGCAGTTTATCAGGGGGCGGCGACGAGCAGTACTTC. Translating it yields CASSLSGGGDEQYF.

This clone showed up just a few times. The identical CDR3 is also encoded by other nucleotide sequences in the sample. The rearrangement uses TRBV7-2 and TRBJ1-2; tentative D call: TRBD1 (5 bases). V was shortened by 1 base and J by 4 bases, with 7 bases between the two germline ends. The germline gives CDR1 SGHTA, CDR2 FQGNSA. The CDR3 has 13 residues. In nucleotides, the CDR3 is TGTGCCAGCAGCTTAGGACAGCCCTATGGCTACACCTTC. It yields the protein CASSLGQPYGYTF. Together with reference TRBV7-2 and TRBJ1-2, the CDR3 gives the full variable domain: GAGVSQSPSNKVTEKGKDVELRCDPISGHTALYWYRQSLGQGLEFLIYFQGNSAPDKSGLPSDRFSAERTGGSVSTLTIQRTQQEDSAVYLCASSLGQPYGYTFGSGTRLTVV.

This clone came up once. The CDR3: CASSFSAGELFF. The CDR3 DNA sequence: TGTGCCAGCAGTTTTAGCGCCGGGGAGCTGTTTTTT. The rearrangement links TRBV6-1 to TRBJ2-2, with D possibly matching TRBD2 (5 bases). This CDR3 has 12 amino acids. CDR1 and CDR2 (germline): MNHNS, SASEGT. Trimming removed 5 bases from V and 6 bases from J, with 7 bases in between.

This clone appeared a few times. J is TRBJ2-1 and V is TRBV2; 10 bases map to TRBD1. CDR3 length equals 13 residues. The V segment lost 9 bases and the J segment 6 bases; nucleotides outside the gene matches: 5. Germline-derived CDR1 and CDR2 are SNHLY and FYNNEI. The CDR3 loop is CARRQGAGNEQFF. The CDR3 coding sequence is TGTGCCAGACGACAGGGGGCTGGCAATGAGCAGTTCTTC.

The V gene is TRBV6-5, the J gene TRBJ2-7; no clear D gene. This CDR3 has 15 residues. Germline V lookup: CDR1 MNHEY, CDR2 SVGAGI. V dropped 0 bases and J dropped 4 bases, with 13 bases sitting between them. This CDR3 is CASSYSMQVFYEQYF. In DNA form, the CDR3 reads TGTGCCAGCAGTTACTCGATGCAGGTCTTTTACGAGCAGTACTTC.

J is TRBJ2-5 and V is TRBV28; the match to TRBD1 covers 8 bases. The end of the DNA fits TRBJ2-7 better, so the J call may be wrong. The CDR3 consists of 14 residues. The germline V gene has CDR1 MDHEN and CDR2 SYDVKM. The CDR3 DNA reads TGTGCCAGCGGGGAACAGGGGGAAATTTACGAGCAGTACTTC. It specifies CASGEQGEIYEQYF.

This sequence joins TRBV30 and TRBJ1-6; maybe TRBD1 (5 bases). V was clipped by 1 base and J by 8 bases, with 12 bases between them. CDR1 is GTSNPN and CDR2 is SVGIG in the germline V gene (reference sequence). The CDR3 extends over 14 amino acids. The CDR3 reads CAWSEGVMDSPLHF. For the CDR3, the DNA is TGTGCCTGGAGTGAAGGGGTAATGGATTCACCCCTCCACTTT.

This sequence joins TRBV2 and TRBJ2-1; TRBD2 aligns across 11 bases. Trimming cost V 4 bases and J 9 bases; bases outside gene matches: 8. In germline, CDR1 is SNHLY, CDR2 FYNNEI. This CDR3 has 15 amino acids. The CDR3 reads CASSGTSGGFVEQFF. The CDR3 DNA follows: TGTGCCAGCAGTGGAACTAGCGGGGGCTTTGTTGAGCAGTTCTTC.

The chain is built from TRBV7-9 and TRBJ2-7; 10 bases line up with TRBD1. Germline CDR1 SEHNR, CDR2 FQNEAQ (reference sequence). The trim removed 5 bases at V and 2 bases at J, leaving 9 bases unmatched. This CDR3 is built from 16 residues. The CDR3 nucleotides are TGTGCCAGCAGCCCAGCGACGGGACAGGGGACCTACGAGCAGTACTTC. It specifies CASSPATGQGTYEQYF.

The V gene is TRBV6-6, the J gene TRBJ2-3, with 7 bases matching TRBD1. The CDR3 length is 14 residues. The V gene end was trimmed by 3 bases and the J gene end by 3 bases; junction bases not matched to a gene: 3. Germline V gene data show CDR1 as MNHNY and CDR2 as SVGAGI (reference sequence). The CDR3 loop is CASSYHRGTDTQYF. The CDR3 DNA follows: TGTGCCAGCAGTTATCACAGGGGAACAGATACGCAGTATTTT.

The genes are TRBV2 and TRBJ2-1; 9 bases fit TRBD1. The CDR3 totals 13 residues. Germline assignment: CDR1 SNHLY and CDR2 FYNNEI. V gave up 7 bases and J gave up 10 bases; unmatched junction bases: 8. The chain's CDR3 is CASTGQGREEQFF. The CDR3 DNA sequence: TGTGCCAGCACCGGACAGGGGAGGGAAGAGCAGTTCTTC. Combining the CDR3 with reference TRBV2 and TRBJ2-1 gives the whole variable domain EPEVTQTPSHQVTQMGQEVILRCVPISNHLYFYWYRQILGQKVEFLVSFYNNEISEKSEIFDDQFSVERPDGSNFTLKIRSTKLEDSAMYFCASTGQGREEQFFGPGTRLTVL.

The J gene is TRBJ1-2, the V gene TRBV7-8; D remains unclear. This CDR3 spans 16 amino acids. V was trimmed by 3 bases and J by 4 bases, leaving 18 bases between them. Germline lookup yields CDR1 SGHVS and CDR2 FQNEAQ. The CDR3 nucleotides read TGTGCCAGCAGCTTCGGTCGGTTATCCCGAGGCTATGGCTACACCTTC. Its protein is CASSFGRLSRGYGYTF.

The chain joins TRBV2 to TRBJ2-2; 11 bases are a match to TRBD1. Germline-derived CDR1 and CDR2 are SNHLY and FYNNEI. The J segment lost 4 bases and the V segment lost 5 bases, leaving 12 bases of the junction unmatched. The CDR3 sequence is 18 residues long. The CDR3, as DNA: TGTGCCAGCAGTTATCCAACCGGGACAGGGGGAGTCACCGGGGAGCTGTTTTTT. Protein sequence: CASSYPTGTGGVTGELFF.

This clone was seen only once. DNA for the CDR3: TGCGCCAGCAGCCGACGGGACAGGGACCAAGAGACCCAGTACTTC. Its protein is CASSRRDRDQETQYF. The gene calls are TRBV4-1 and TRBJ2-5; the match to TRBD1 covers 9 bases. From germline, CDR1 is MGHRA and CDR2 YSYEKL. This CDR3 is built from 15 residues. V shed 4 bases and J 0 bases; nucleotides not matched to a gene: 3.

The chain combines TRBV6-6 with TRBJ1-1, with a possible D match to TRBD1 (5 bases). V shed 2 bases and J shed 5 bases, with 18 bases lying between them. The CDR3 sequence is 16 residues long. The germline CDR1 and CDR2 sequences are MNHNY and SVGAGI (reference sequence). CDR3 in amino acids: CASSYGHSGRETEAFF. DNA for the CDR3: TGTGCCAGCAGTTACGGACATTCCGGGCGAGAGACTGAAGCTTTCTTT.

The gene calls are TRBV19 and TRBJ2-1; TRBD1 matches 8 bases. Germline V gives CDR1 LNHDA, CDR2 SQIVND (reference sequence). This CDR3 has 14 residues. V shed 4 bases, J shed 6 bases, and the junction held 5 bases outside the gene matches. The CDR3 loop is CASSTTGGSNEQFF. The CDR3 region has the DNA TGTGCCAGTAGTACCACAGGGGGGAGCAATGAGCAGTTCTTC.

The rearrangement joins TRBV6-1 to TRBJ1-1; D unclear. This CDR3 contains 13 residues. Per germline, CDR1 MNHNS and CDR2 SASEGT. Trimming shortened V by 3 bases and J by 0 bases, and 5 bases separated the two germline ends. The CDR3 protein is CASSDLVNTEAFF. For the CDR3, the DNA is TGTGCCAGCAGTGATTTAGTGAACACTGAAGCTTTCTTT.

The V and J genes are TRBV14 and TRBJ2-1; 11 bases align to TRBD2. Germline V gives CDR1 SGHDN, CDR2 FVKESK. Trimming took 1 base from V and 13 from J; bases not matched to a gene: 3. The CDR3 consists of 13 residues. This chain's CDR3 is CASSQVLAGVQFF. CDR3 DNA sequence: TGTGCCAGCAGCCAAGTACTAGCGGGGGTTCAGTTCTTC.

CDR3 nucleotide sequence: TGTGCCAGCAGTGAGACAGGGGCAAACACTGAAGCTTTCTTT. Translation: CASSETGANTEAFF. The V call is TRBV6-5, the J call TRBJ1-1; 8 bases map to TRBD1. Germline CDR1 MNHEY, CDR2 SVGAGI. The ends lost 5 bases at V and 2 bases at J; junction bases unmatched: 4. The CDR3 contains 14 residues.

Only one count was recorded for this clone. The J gene is TRBJ2-7, the V gene TRBV28; tentatively, D is TRBD1 (5 bases). Looked up from germline, CDR1 is MDHEN and CDR2 is SYDVKM. The ends were cut back, 7 bases at V and 1 base at J, with 26 bases in the middle. The CDR3 totals 18 residues. The CDR3 DNA sequence: TGTGCCAGCACCGCAAGCGACAGAACACCTAGGTTTTCCTACGAGCAGTACTTC. Translated: CASTASDRTPRFSYEQYF.

The chain employs TRBV19 and TRBJ2-2; 9 bases fit TRBD1. The length of the CDR3 is 15 residues. Germline V gene data show CDR1 as LNHDA and CDR2 as SQIVND (reference sequence). With 4 bases clipped from V and 7 bases from J, the junction kept 7 bases outside the gene matches. CDR3 in amino acids: CASSRQGGLNGELFF. The CDR3 DNA reads as TGTGCCAGTAGTAGACAGGGGGGATTAAACGGGGAGCTGTTTTTT.

This clone was seen only a few times. The rearrangement uses TRBV6-1 and TRBJ1-3, with D tentatively TRBD1 (5 bases). With 2 bases removed from V and 2 bases from J, the gap between germline ends came to 10 bases. Germline CDR1 and CDR2: MNHNS and SASEGT. CDR3 length: 15 residues. CDR3 amino acids: CASSELGEAGNTIYF. The CDR3 DNA reads as TGTGCCAGCAGTGAACTGGGGGAGGCTGGAAACACCATATATTTT.

The V gene is TRBV5-1, the J gene TRBJ2-5, with D possibly being TRBD2 (6 bases). The J call is doubtful: the DNA matches TRBJ2-7 better. This CDR3 has 14 residues. Germline CDR1 and CDR2: SGHRS and YFSETQ. CDR3 nucleotide sequence: TGCGCCAGCAGCCCCTTGGCGGGATCCGGCGAGCAGTACTTC. Translating it yields CASSPLAGSGEQYF.

The chain uses TRBV5-6 and TRBJ2-2; 8 nucleotides match TRBD2. V trimming: 3 bases; J trimming: 5 bases; junction bases outside the gene matches: 9. Germline V gives CDR1 SGHDT, CDR2 YYEEEE. The CDR3 is 16 amino acids. The CDR3 reads CASSWLAGLGTGELFF. DNA of the CDR3: TGTGCCAGCAGCTGGCTAGCGGGCCTAGGGACCGGGGAGCTGTTTTTT. The full variable domain, its missing parts supplied by reference TRBV5-6 and TRBJ2-2, is DAGVTQSPTHLIKTRGQQVTLRCSPKSGHDTVSWYQQALGQGPQFIFQYYEEEERQRGNFPDRFSGHQFPNYSSELNVNALLLGDSALYLCASSWLAGLGTGELFFGEGSRLTVL.